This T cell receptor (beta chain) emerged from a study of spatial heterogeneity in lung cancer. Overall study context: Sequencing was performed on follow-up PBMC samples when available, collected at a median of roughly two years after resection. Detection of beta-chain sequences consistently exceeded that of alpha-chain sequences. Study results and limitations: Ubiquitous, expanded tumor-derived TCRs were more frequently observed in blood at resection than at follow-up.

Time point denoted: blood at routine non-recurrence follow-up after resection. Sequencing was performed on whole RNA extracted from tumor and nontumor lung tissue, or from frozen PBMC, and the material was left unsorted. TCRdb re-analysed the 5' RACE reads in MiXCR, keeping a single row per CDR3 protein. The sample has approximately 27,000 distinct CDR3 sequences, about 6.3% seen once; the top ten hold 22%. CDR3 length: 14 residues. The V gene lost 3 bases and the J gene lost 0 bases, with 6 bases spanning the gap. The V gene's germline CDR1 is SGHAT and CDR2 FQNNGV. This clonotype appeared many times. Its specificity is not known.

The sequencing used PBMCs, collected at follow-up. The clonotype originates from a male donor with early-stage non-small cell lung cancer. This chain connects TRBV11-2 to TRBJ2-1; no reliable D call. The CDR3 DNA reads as TGTGCCAGCAGCTTCGGTAGCTCCTACAATGAGCAGTTCTTC. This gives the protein CASSFGSSYNEQFF.